The T cell receptor beta chain described here comes from a study of blood T cell repertoires in COVID-19. Profiling relied on immunoSEQ multiplex PCR, and the TCRdb table lists in-frame clones only, not all of them. This table has about 220,000 clones, about four fifths appearing once. The germline V gene encodes CDR1 SGHNT and CDR2 YYREEE (reference sequence). CDR3 size: 14 residues. The V end lost 0 bases, the J end lost 7 bases, and 8 bases lay between the germline ends. The rearrangement joins TRBV5-4 to TRBJ1-6; no clear D. This clonotype was sampled from an older woman with acute or convalescent COVID-19. Sequencing was performed on peripheral blood. CDR3 coding DNA: TGTGCCAGCAGCTTGGGACACTCCAATTCACCCCTCCACTTT. It translates to CASSLGHSNSPLHF.